This T cell receptor (beta chain) was captured by sequencing in a study of blood T cell repertoires in COVID-19. Participant age was roughly 18 to 95 years, and participants resided in approximately 24 US areas. Membership in each cohort depended on participant-reported clinical history. Participants classified as exposed had met a COVID-19 case within 2 weeks before study entry. The assay was immunoSEQ multiplex PCR, and TCRdb's table has in-frame clones only and misses some. The sample includes 200,000 to 250,000 clones, about 90% of them seen just once. The CDR3 loop spans 14 amino acids. The germline V and J ends were trimmed by 4 bases and 8 bases, with 12 bases remaining between them. The germline V gene encodes CDR1 ENHRY and CDR2 SYGVKD.

The sequencing sample was made of PBMCs or T cells enriched from blood (not recorded which). The sequence came from a man aged 50 to 59 who had been exposed to COVID-19. V gene TRBV10-3 combines with J gene TRBJ1-6, with no clear D. CDR3 coding DNA: TGTGCCATCAGTGGGACTCTCGGGGATTCACCCCTCCACTTT. Encoded protein: CAISGTLGDSPLHF.